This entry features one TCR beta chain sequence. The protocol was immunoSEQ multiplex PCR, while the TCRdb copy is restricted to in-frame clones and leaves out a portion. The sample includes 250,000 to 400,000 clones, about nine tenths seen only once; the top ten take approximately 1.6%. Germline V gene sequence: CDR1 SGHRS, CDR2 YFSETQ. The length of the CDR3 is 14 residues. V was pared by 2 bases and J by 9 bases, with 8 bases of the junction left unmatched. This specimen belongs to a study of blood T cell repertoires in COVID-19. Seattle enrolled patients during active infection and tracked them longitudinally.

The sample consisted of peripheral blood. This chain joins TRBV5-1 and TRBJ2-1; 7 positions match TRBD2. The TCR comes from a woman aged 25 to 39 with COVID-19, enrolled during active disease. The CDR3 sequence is CASSLGGGGGEQFF. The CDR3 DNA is TGCGCCAGCAGCTTAGGTGGCGGGGGTGGTGAGCAGTTCTTC.